Each of the 18 T cell receptor beta chains below was sequenced from the same sample in a study of T cell responses to AZD1222 COVID-19 vaccine. The table came from immunoSEQ multiplex PCR; TCRdb's copy has only in-frame clones and leaves some out. The table records around 71,000 clones, roughly 80% of them present only once. The sample consisted of peripheral blood, taken on day 0 of AZD1222 vaccination. These receptors came from an adult in good health.

This chain joins TRBV30 and TRBJ1-1, with a possible D match to TRBD1 (6 bases). The CDR3 covers 16 residues. Germline CDR1 is GTSNPN and CDR2 is SVGIG (reference sequence). The germline V and J ends were trimmed by 1 base and 1 base, with 16 bases remaining between them. CDR3 nucleotide sequence: TGTGCCTGGAGTGCGGACAGTGGGAGAGGGAACACTGAAGCTTTCTTT. It yields the protein CAWSADSGRGNTEAFF.

The V call is TRBV19, the J call TRBJ1-1; tentative D call: TRBD1 (6 bases). V lost 3 bases and J lost 6, with 14 bases in between. The germline V gene has CDR1 LNHDA and CDR2 SQIVND (reference sequence). The CDR3 extends over 14 amino acids. The CDR3 DNA reads as TGTGCCAGTAGTATGCAGGGGTATAGGGCTGAAGCTTTCTTT. Protein product: CASSMQGYRAEAFF. Supplemented by reference TRBV19 and TRBJ1-1, the full variable domain reads DGGITQSPKYLFRKEGQNVTLSCEQNLNHDAMYWYRQDPGQGLRLIYYSQIVNDFQKGDIAEGYSVSREKKESFPLTVTSAQKNPTAFYLCASSMQGYRAEAFFGQGTRLTVV.

The genes are TRBV4-2 and TRBJ1-6; D not resolved. There are 16 residues in the CDR3. The germline V and J ends were trimmed by 1 base and 8 bases, with 15 bases remaining between them. Germline CDR1 is LGHNA and CDR2 is YNFKEQ. In nucleotides, the CDR3 is TGTGCCAGCAGCCAAGGGGAACACCACGCGGATTCACCCCTCCACTTT. The encoded protein is CASSQGEHHADSPLHF.

The chain has TRBV7-6 and TRBJ1-6, with D possibly matching TRBD1 (5 bases). Per germline, CDR1 SGHVS and CDR2 FNYEAQ. With 4 bases removed from V and 5 bases from J, the gap between germline ends came to 18 bases. The CDR3 runs to 17 residues. DNA for the CDR3: TGTGCCAGCAGCTCTAGGAGGGGCGGACCAAATAATTCACCCCTCCACTTT. Translated, it gives CASSSRRGGPNNSPLHF. Full variable domain (missing parts from reference TRBV7-6 and TRBJ1-6): GAGVSQSPRYKVTKRGQDVALRCDPISGHVSLYWYRQALGQGPEFLTYFNYEAQQDKSGLPNDRFSAERPEGSISTLTIQRTEQRDSAMYRCASSSRRGGPNNSPLHFGNGTRLTVT.

V is TRBV6-5 and J is TRBJ1-2; no clear D gene. The CDR3 is 12 residues long. Germline CDR1 reads MNHEY; CDR2 reads SVGAGI. Trimming pared 8 bases from V and 1 base from J, leaving 8 bases between. The CDR3 region is CASRAVNYGYTF. DNA of the CDR3: TGTGCCAGCCGGGCGGTTAACTATGGCTACACCTTC.

The V call is TRBV4-3, the J call TRBJ2-6, with 7 nucleotides matching TRBD1. CDR3 size: 18 residues. CDR1 and CDR2 (germline): LGHNA, YSLEER. With 3 bases clipped from V and 0 bases from J, the junction kept 8 bases outside the gene matches. The CDR3 DNA follows: TGCGCCAGCAGCCAGGAGGACAGGACTTACTCTGGGGCCAACGTCCTGACTTTC. It specifies CASSQEDRTYSGANVLTF.

The V gene is TRBV19, the J gene TRBJ1-4; the D is unclear. The CDR3 sequence is 13 residues long. Germline CDR1 reads LNHDA; CDR2 reads SQIVND (reference sequence). Trimming took off 1 base at V and 5 bases at J, with 5 bases between the two ends. CDR3 region: CASSIGGNEKLFF. The CDR3 DNA follows: TGTGCCAGTAGTATAGGCGGAAATGAAAAACTGTTTTTT.

J is TRBJ1-1 and V is TRBV11-1; 9 nucleotides agree with TRBD1. The CDR3 loop spans 12 amino acids. Looked up from germline, CDR1 is SGHAT and CDR2 is FQDESV (reference sequence). J lost 8 bases, V lost 3 bases, and 1 base had no gene match. For the CDR3, the DNA is TGTGCCAGCAGCTTTGACAGGGGGGAAGCTTTCTTT. It specifies CASSFDRGEAFF.

The V and J genes are TRBV4-3 and TRBJ2-3; 9 nucleotides match TRBD1. The CDR3 is 17 amino acids. V shed 1 base, J shed 6 bases, and the junction held 11 bases outside the gene matches. Germline V gene sequence: CDR1 LGHNA, CDR2 YSLEER. The CDR3 sequence: CASSQAPGTGSRDTQYF. CDR3 nucleotide sequence: TGCGCCAGCAGCCAAGCCCCCGGGACAGGGTCCAGGGATACGCAGTATTTT.

With respect to this clone: A read error may account for a junction end that differs from germline. The chain employs TRBV7-2 and TRBJ2-7; a weak D match, TRBD1 (5 bases). The germline V gene encodes CDR1 SGHTA and CDR2 FQGNSA. There are 13 residues in the CDR3. The CDR3 sequence: CASAQQGSDEQYF. The CDR3 region has the DNA TGTGCCAGCGCCCAGCAGGGCTCCGACGAGCAGTACTTC.

The chain has TRBV3-1 (or the pseudogene TRBV3-2) and TRBJ2-1; D unresolved. V was clipped by 1 base and J by 9 bases, with 7 bases between them. The CDR3 extends over 12 amino acids. Germline CDR1 and CDR2: LGHDT and YNNKEL (reference sequence). The CDR3 DNA reads as TGTGCCAGCAGCCAAGTACCCGGTGAGCAGTTCTTC. This gives the protein CASSQVPGEQFF.

This clone was picked up a small number of times. The genes are TRBV3-1 (or the pseudogene TRBV3-2) and TRBJ1-5; 7 bases align to TRBD1. Germline V gives CDR1 LGHDT, CDR2 YNNKEL (reference sequence). The CDR3 extends over 15 amino acids. V trimming: 4 bases; J trimming: 4 bases; junction bases outside the gene matches: 7. The CDR3 loop reads CASSRNDRENQPQHF. CDR3 coding DNA: TGTGCCAGCAGCCGTAATGACAGGGAAAATCAGCCCCAGCATTTT.

This clone was counted a few times. J is TRBJ2-5 and V is TRBV25-1, with 8 bases lining up with TRBD2. Germline V CDR1 and CDR2: MGHDK, SYGVNS. V gave up 3 bases and J gave up 5 bases; unmatched junction bases: 5. CDR3 size: 14 residues. The CDR3 loop reads CASSDSRLAETQYF. DNA for the CDR3: TGTGCCAGCAGTGATTCTCGACTAGCGGAGACCCAGTACTTC.

This clone has a single count. In nucleotides, the CDR3 is TGTGCCAGCAGTAGGTCGACGGGGCTGACAGATACGCAGTATTTT. It codes for CASSRSTGLTDTQYF. V gene TRBV5-4 combines with J gene TRBJ2-3; D is possibly TRBD1 or TRBD2 (5 bases each). Germline loops: CDR1 SGHNT, CDR2 YYREEE (reference sequence). CDR3 length: 15 amino acids. V lost 5 bases, J lost 3 bases, and 16 bases lay in between.

The J gene is TRBJ1-1, the V gene TRBV19, with 8 bases identical to TRBD1. The J segment lost 4 bases and the V segment lost 0 bases, leaving 16 bases of the junction unmatched. The CDR3 runs 19 residues. In germline, CDR1 is LNHDA, CDR2 SQIVND (reference sequence). CDR3 region: CASSIDSGTGSSGGTEAFF. The CDR3 DNA reads TGTGCCAGTAGTATAGATAGCGGGACAGGTTCTTCTGGGGGCACTGAAGCTTTCTTT.

The V and J genes are TRBV4-3 and TRBJ2-7; the match to TRBD2 covers 7 bases. The trim removed 0 bases at V and 3 bases at J, leaving 11 bases unmatched. Germline values: CDR1 LGHNA, CDR2 YSLEER. This CDR3 has 17 amino acids. The CDR3 region has the DNA TGCGCCAGCAGCCAAGATGTTAGTGGCGGGAGTATCTACGAGCAGTACTTC. Its protein is CASSQDVSGGSIYEQYF.

On this clone: An end of the junction differs from the germline gene, which may be a read error. CDR3 in amino acids: CASSVTGPFANYGCTF. The DNA of the CDR3 is TGTGCCAGCAGTGTGACAGGGCCCTTCGCTAACTATGGCTGCACCTTC. The chain recombines TRBV6-1 with TRBJ1-2; the match to TRBD1 covers 7 bases. CDR3 length: 16 amino acids. CDR1 and CDR2 (germline): MNHNS, SASEGT.

This rearrangement joins TRBV7-9 to TRBJ2-7, with D perhaps TRBD2 (6 bases). Germline CDR1 is SEHNR and CDR2 is FQNEAQ (reference sequence). V was pared by 5 bases and J by 2 bases, with 13 bases between. The CDR3 has 14 residues. The CDR3: CASSDDGRPYEQYF. In DNA form, the CDR3 reads TGTGCCAGCAGCGATGACGGGAGACCCTACGAGCAGTACTTC.